Given below is one T cell receptor beta chain in context. Ten or more counts support this clonotype. Its recognized antigen is unknown. The input lacks base qualities; no much larger clone sits a single base away. This sample was taken from a study of identical twins (dated by TCRdb to 2016 to 2017). Regarding the study in general: To test whether fetal clonotypes persist, the study used deep sequencing on TCR alpha and beta repertoires from monozygotic twins, unrelated adults of various ages, and cord blood. To rule out contamination, the twin experiments were replicated at different times with different library preparation protocols. What the research found in general, with its limitations: Because the same donors could not be followed over many years, conclusions were based on cross-sectional statistical analysis. Out-of-frame TCR alpha sharing in monozygotic twins was systematically underestimated by recombination models, whereas sharing between unrelated individuals was in agreement with the recombination models. Zero-insertion analyses could be partly confounded by invariant T cells such as MAIT and iNKT, though diverse VJ usage argued against such confounding for most clonotypes. Fewer insertions were carried by abundant cord blood beta clonotypes; a weaker similar trend was observed in young adult naive repertoires, while no such trend was observed in memory repertoires. Compared with coincidental sharing between unrelated individuals, out-of-frame TCR alpha sequences shared between twins showed an excess of sequences with low generation probability. Excess twin sharing in beta out-of-frame sequences was weaker because fewer shared sequences lowered the signal-to-noise ratio.

From cysteine to phenylalanine, the CDR3 is 15 amino acids long. The only DNA kept is the CDR3, 45 bases in frame from the first base. Trimming at the junction amounts to 3 bases on V and 0 bases on J, and the germline ends lie 10 bases apart. The germline V gene supplies CDR1 SGHDT and CDR2 YYEEEE. Every donor was a healthy Caucasian. Three pairs of female monozygotic twins, all aged about 18 to 30 years, were included in the twin cohort. Positive isolation kits from Invitrogen were used to isolate CD4+ and CD8+ T cell populations. Libraries were constructed by 5' RACE. Sequencing was performed on an Illumina HiSeq 2000. Template switching added a universal primer binding site, and the final cDNA carried a unique molecular identifier that allowed TCR cDNA molecules to be counted accurately. Specific primers in the conserved constant-segment region were used to synthesize first-strand cDNA for TCR alpha and beta chains. To control for contamination, every cDNA library was double barcoded, receiving both a SMART-Mk sample barcode and Illumina barcodes. TruSeq adapter sequences and Illumina sample barcodes were added in two successive PCR steps. The Illumina HiSeq platform was used with custom primers to sequence TCR alpha and beta cDNA libraries. For the original study's pipeline: MiGEC was used to process raw reads and extract unique molecular identifiers, and MiXCR was used to find CDR3 positions. For each individual, recombination models were inferred using an EM algorithm with the repgenHMM and IGoR tools. Shared clonotypes were analyzed with the tcR package in R, and sharing was normalized by the product of cloneset sizes. To study raw recombination free of thymic and clonal selection effects, out-of-frame nonproductive sequences were analyzed. TCRdb redid the processing of the public reads, applying fastp at Q25 and MiXCR, and retained in-frame beta chains. One record per CDR3 amino acid sequence lists the most common genes and DNA. TCRdb assigned the V and J calls; the authors' analysis was not used. In all, the sample holds under 300,000 distinct CDR3 sequences, and roughly 8.7% of those were seen once. Of the sample, 2.5% to 3.5% is held by the ten largest clones.

The sample was also reused in another study, on yellow fever vaccine responses in identical twins. In that second paper, the authors write: The authors reported that the T cell response to vaccination in identical twins appeared partly convergent and partly personalized. Focusing on identical twins, the study followed the T cell clones that responded to the vaccine, and did so with precision.

The chain employs TRBV5-6 and TRBJ2-1, with an unclear D gene assignment. Material for sequencing was CD8+ T cells sorted from blood. The clonotype originates from a woman aged 18-35 years in good health. The CDR3 in this case is CASSYSSSSYNEQFF. The DNA sequence is as follows: TGTGCCAGCAGCTATAGCTCGAGCTCCTACAATGAGCAGTTCTTC.